This TCR beta chain was observed in a study of control samples from healthy donors and cancer patients. Assay: immunoSEQ multiplex PCR; the TCRdb copy retains only in-frame clones and omits some. Here the sample spans some 120,000 clones, around nine tenths being singletons. The CDR3 extends over 16 amino acids. The sequencing sample was made of blood. The chain is built from TRBV21-1 and TRBJ1-5. TRBV21-1 represents a pseudogene. The source is a man aged 45-65 years in good health. The CDR3 DNA reads as TGTGCCGCCATCCAAGGGCCCGAGTTTAGCAATCAGCCCCAGCATTTT. Translated: CAAIQGPEFSNQPQHF.